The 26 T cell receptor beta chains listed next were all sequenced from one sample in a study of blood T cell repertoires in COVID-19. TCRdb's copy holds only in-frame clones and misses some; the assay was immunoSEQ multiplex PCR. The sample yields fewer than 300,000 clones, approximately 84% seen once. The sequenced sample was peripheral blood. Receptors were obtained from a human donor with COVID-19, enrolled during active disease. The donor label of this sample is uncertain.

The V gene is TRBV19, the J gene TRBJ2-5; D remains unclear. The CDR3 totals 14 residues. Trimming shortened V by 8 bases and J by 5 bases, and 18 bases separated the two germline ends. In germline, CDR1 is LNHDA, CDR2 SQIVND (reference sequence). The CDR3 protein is CASSSMGTMETQYF. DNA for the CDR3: TGTGCCAGTTCGTCCATGGGCACCATGGAGACCCAGTACTTC. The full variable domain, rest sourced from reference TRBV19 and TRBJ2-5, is DGGITQSPKYLFRKEGQNVTLSCEQNLNHDAMYWYRQDPGQGLRLIYYSQIVNDFQKGDIAEGYSVSREKKESFPLTVTSAQKNPTAFYLCASSSMGTMETQYFGPGTRLLVL.

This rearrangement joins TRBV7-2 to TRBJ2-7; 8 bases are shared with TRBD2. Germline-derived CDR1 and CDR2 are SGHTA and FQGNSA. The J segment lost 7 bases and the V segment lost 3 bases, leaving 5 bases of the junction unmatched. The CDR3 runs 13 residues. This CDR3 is CASSFSGAGEQYF. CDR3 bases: TGTGCCAGCAGCTTTAGCGGGGCTGGGGAGCAGTACTTC. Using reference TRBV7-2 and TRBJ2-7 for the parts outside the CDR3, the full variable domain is GAGVSQSPSNKVTEKGKDVELRCDPISGHTALYWYRQSLGQGLEFLIYFQGNSAPDKSGLPSDRFSAERTGGSVSTLTIQRTQQEDSAVYLCASSFSGAGEQYFGPGTRLTVT.

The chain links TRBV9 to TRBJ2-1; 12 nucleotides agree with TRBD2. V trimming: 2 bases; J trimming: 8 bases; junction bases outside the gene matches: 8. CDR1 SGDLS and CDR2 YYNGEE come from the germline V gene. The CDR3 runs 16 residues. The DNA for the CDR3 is TGTGCCAGCAGCGTCGGGCTAGCGGGAGGGCCCGATGAGCAGTTCTTC. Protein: CASSVGLAGGPDEQFF. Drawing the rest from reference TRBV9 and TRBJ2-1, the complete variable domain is DSGVTQTPKHLITATGQRVTLRCSPRSGDLSVYWYQQSLDQGLQFLIQYYNGEERAKGNILERFSAQQFPDLHSELNLSSLELGDSALYFCASSVGLAGGPDEQFFGPGTRLTVL.

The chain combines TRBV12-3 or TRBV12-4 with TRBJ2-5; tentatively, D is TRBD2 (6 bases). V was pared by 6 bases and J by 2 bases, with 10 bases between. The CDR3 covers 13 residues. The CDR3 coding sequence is TGTGCCAGCAGCCCTGGGGGGCAAGAGACCCAGTACTTC. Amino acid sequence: CASSPGGQETQYF.

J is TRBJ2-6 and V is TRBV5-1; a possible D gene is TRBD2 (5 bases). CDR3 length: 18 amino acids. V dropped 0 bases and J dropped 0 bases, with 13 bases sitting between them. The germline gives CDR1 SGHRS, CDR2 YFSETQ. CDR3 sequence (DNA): TGCGCCAGCAGCTTGGTGGGGAGTCTTAACTCTGGGGCCAACGTCCTGACTTTC. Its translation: CASSLVGSLNSGANVLTF.

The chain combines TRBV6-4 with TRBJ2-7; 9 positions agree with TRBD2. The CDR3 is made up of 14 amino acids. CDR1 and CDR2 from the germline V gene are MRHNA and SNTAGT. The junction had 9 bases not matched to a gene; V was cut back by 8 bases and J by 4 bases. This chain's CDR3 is CASSRDSGSYEQYF. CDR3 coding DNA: TGTGCCAGCTCGCGTGATAGCGGGAGTTACGAGCAGTACTTC.

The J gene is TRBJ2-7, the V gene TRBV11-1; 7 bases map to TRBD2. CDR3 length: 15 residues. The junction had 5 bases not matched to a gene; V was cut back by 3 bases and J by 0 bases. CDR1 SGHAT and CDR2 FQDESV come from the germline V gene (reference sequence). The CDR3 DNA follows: TGTGCCAGCAGCTTCAGCGGGACCTACTCCTACGAGCAGTACTTC. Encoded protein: CASSFSGTYSYEQYF.

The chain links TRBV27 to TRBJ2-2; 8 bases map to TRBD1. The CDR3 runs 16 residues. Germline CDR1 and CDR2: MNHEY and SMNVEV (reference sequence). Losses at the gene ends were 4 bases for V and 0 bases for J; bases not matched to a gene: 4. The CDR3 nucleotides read TGTGCCAGCAGTTCCTGGGACAGGCCGAACACCGGGGAGCTGTTTTTT. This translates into CASSSWDRPNTGELFF.

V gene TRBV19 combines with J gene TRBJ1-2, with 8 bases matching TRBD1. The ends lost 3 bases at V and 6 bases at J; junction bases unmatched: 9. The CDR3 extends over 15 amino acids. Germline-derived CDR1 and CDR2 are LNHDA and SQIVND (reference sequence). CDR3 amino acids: CASSIGTGDRDGYTF. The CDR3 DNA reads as TGTGCCAGTAGTATCGGGACAGGTGATAGGGATGGCTACACCTTC.

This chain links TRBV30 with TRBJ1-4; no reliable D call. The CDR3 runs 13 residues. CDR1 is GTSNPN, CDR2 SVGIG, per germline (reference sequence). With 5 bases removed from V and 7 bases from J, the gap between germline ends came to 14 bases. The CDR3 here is CAWASGFREKLFF. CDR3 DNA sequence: TGTGCCTGGGCGAGCGGGTTCCGTGAAAAACTGTTTTTT.

CDR3 in amino acids: CASSSTGTGPQGGEAFF. Written as DNA, the CDR3 is TGTGCCAGCAGCTCAACCGGGACAGGGCCCCAAGGGGGTGAAGCTTTCTTT. The chain combines TRBV7-3 with TRBJ1-1; 9 nucleotides align to TRBD1. V trimming: 4 bases; J trimming: 7 bases; junction bases outside the gene matches: 16. Germline V gives CDR1 SGHTA, CDR2 FQGTGA. CDR3 length: 17 residues.

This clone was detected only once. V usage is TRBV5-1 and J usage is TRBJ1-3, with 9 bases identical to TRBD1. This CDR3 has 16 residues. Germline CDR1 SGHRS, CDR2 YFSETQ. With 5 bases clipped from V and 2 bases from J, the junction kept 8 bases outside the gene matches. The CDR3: CASRPLTGGPGNTIYF. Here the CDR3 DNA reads TGCGCCAGCAGACCCCTTACAGGGGGCCCTGGAAACACCATATATTTT.

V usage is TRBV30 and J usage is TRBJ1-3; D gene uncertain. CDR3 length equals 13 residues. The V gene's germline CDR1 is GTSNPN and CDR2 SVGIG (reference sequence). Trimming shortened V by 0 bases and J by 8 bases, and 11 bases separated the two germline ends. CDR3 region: CAWSVLFRDTIYF. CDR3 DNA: TGTGCCTGGAGTGTACTATTCCGGGACACCATATATTTT.

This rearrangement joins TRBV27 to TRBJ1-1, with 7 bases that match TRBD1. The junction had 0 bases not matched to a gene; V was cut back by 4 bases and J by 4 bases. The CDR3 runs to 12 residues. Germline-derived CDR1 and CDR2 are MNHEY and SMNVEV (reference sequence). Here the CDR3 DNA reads TGTGCCAGCAGTTCAGGGGGCACTGAAGCTTTCTTT. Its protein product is CASSSGGTEAFF.

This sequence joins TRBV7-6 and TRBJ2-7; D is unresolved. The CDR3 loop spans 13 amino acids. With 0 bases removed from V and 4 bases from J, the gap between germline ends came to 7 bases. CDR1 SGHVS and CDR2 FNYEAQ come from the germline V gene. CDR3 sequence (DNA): TGTGCCAGCAGCTTAGCAACAGCTTACGAGCAGTACTTC. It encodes CASSLATAYEQYF.

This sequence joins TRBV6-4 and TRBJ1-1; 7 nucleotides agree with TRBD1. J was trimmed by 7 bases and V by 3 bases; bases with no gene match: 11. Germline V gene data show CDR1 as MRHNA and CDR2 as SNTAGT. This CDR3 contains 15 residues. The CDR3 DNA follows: TGTGCCAGCAGTGAAACCGGGACAGTGGATCGTGAAGCTTTCTTT. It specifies CASSETGTVDREAFF.

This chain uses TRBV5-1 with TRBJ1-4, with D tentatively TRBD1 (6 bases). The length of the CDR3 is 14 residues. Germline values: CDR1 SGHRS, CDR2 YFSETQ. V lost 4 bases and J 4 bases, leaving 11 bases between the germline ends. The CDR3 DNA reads TGCGCCAGCAGCAAGGGACAACTTAATGAAAAACTGTTTTTT. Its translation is CASSKGQLNEKLFF. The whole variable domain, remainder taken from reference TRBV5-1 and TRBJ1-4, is KAGVTQTPRYLIKTRGQQVTLSCSPISGHRSVSWYQQTPGQGLQFLFEYFSETQRNKGNFPGRFSGRQFSNSRSEMNVSTLELGDSALYLCASSKGQLNEKLFFGSGTQLSVL.

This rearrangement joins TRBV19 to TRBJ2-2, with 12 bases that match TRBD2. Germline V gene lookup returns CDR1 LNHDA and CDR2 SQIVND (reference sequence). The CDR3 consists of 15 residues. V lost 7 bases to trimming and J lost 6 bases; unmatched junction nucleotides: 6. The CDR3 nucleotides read TGTGCCAGTACTCAACTAGCGGGAGGCCCCGGGGAGCTGTTTTTT. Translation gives CASTQLAGGPGELFF.

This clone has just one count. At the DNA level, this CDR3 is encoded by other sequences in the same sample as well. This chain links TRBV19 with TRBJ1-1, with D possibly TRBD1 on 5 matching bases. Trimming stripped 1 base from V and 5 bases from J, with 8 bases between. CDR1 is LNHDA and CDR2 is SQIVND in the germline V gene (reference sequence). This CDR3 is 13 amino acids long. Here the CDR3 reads CASSIGGITEAFF. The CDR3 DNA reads TGTGCCAGTAGTATAGGGGGCATAACTGAAGCTTTCTTT.

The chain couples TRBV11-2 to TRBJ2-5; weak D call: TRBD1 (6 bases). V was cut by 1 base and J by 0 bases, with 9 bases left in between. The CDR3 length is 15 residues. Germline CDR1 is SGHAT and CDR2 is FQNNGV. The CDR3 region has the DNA TGTGCCAGCAGCTTAGGAACAGGGCACCAAGAGACCCAGTACTTC. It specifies CASSLGTGHQETQYF.

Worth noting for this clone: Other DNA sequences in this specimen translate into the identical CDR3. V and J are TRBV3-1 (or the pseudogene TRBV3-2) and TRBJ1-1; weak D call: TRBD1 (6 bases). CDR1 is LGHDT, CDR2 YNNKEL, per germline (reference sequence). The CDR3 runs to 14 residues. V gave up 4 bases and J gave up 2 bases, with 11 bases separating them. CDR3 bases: TGTGCCAGCAGCCCGACAGGAGGTAACACTGAAGCTTTCTTT. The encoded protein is CASSPTGGNTEAFF.

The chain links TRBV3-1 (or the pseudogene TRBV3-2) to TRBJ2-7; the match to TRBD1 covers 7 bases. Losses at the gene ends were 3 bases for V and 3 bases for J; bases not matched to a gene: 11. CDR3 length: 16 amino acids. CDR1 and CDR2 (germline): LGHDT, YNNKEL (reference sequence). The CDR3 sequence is CASSHGPRQGLYEQYF. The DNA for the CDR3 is TGTGCCAGCAGCCATGGCCCGAGACAGGGCCTCTACGAGCAGTACTTC.

The DNA of the CDR3 is TGCAGCGTTGAATTGGACAGCTCCTACGAGCAGTACTTC. Encoded protein: CSVELDSSYEQYF. This rearrangement joins TRBV29-1 to TRBJ2-7; the D gene is possibly TRBD1 (6 bases). Germline CDR1 is SQVTM and CDR2 is ANQGSEA. V dropped 2 bases and J dropped 0 bases, with 8 bases sitting between them. The CDR3 is 13 amino acids.

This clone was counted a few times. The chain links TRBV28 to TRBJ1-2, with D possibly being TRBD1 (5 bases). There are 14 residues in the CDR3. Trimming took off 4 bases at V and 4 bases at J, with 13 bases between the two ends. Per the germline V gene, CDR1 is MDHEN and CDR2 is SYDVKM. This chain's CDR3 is CASSSGGTIYGYTF. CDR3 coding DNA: TGTGCCAGCAGTTCGGGGGGGACCATCTATGGCTACACCTTC.

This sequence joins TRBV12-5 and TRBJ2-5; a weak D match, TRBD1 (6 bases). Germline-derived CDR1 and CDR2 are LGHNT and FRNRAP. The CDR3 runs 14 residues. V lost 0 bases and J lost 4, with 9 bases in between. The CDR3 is CASGLVTQGETQYF. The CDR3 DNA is TGTGCTAGTGGTTTGGTAACACAGGGAGAGACCCAGTACTTC.

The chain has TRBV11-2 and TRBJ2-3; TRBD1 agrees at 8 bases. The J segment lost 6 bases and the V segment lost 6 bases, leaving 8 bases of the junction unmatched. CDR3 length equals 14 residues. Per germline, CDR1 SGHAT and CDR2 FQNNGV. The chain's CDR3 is CASRTTGVSDTQYF. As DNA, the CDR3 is TGTGCCAGCAGGACGACAGGGGTATCGGATACGCAGTATTTT.